The following is a TCR beta chain sequence with its context. The sample is drawn from a study of metastatic and nonmetastatic thyroid tumors. About the study: For malignant and benign thyroid patients, tumor or nodule tissue and blood were the sources whose repertoires were compared.

All patients were untreated before thyroid surgery. TCRdb reassembled clones from the PCR reads with MiXCR. The sample holds around 7,500 clones, around 40% seen once. The specimen sequenced was tumor tissue. The receptor was isolated from a female donor with papillary thyroid cancer or a benign thyroid nodule (not recorded which). Some clones in this sample may be carry-over from other donors' samples.

For the CDR3, the DNA is TGTGCCAGCTCGTGGACAAGGGGGACGAACACCGGGGAGCTGTTTTTT. Translating gives CASSWTRGTNTGELFF. V gene TRBV6-1 combines with J gene TRBJ2-2; weak D call: TRBD1 (6 bases). V was cut by 8 bases and J by 0 bases, with 16 bases left in between. CDR1 and CDR2 (germline): MNHNS, SASEGT. CDR3 length equals 16 residues.